The clone carrying this T cell receptor (beta chain) was detected once. This sample was taken from a study of T and B cells in COVID-19 patients. From blood, about 240-500 ng of genomic DNA served as TRB template. This CDR3 has 16 amino acids. Germline V gene sequence: CDR1 LGHNA, CDR2 YNFKEQ. J gave up 5 bases and V 0 bases, and 4 bases lay outside the gene matches. BIOMED2 TRB-A/B primer pools were used in multiplex TRB PCR. Each CDR3 protein gets one entry after TCRdb re-called the multiplex PCR reads with MiXCR. Here the sample spans over a thousand distinct CDR3 sequences, about 29% being singletons.

Sequences were obtained from blood. This chain links TRBV4-2 with TRBJ2-2, with TRBD2 matching 9 bases. This receptor was taken from a human donor with active COVID-19. CDR3 bases: TGTGCCAGCAGCCAAGATCTCCTAGCGGGAACCGGGGAGCTGTTTTTT. It specifies CASSQDLLAGTGELFF.